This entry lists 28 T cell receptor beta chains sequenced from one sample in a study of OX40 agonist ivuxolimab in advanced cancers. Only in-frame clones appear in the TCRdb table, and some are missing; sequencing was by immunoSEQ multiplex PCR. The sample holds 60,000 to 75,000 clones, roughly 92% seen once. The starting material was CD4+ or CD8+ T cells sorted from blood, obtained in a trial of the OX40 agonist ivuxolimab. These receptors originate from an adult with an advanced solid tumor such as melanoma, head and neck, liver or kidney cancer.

This CDR3 is CASSPPGTVDTQYF. CDR3 coding DNA: TGTGCCAGCAGCCCCCCCGGTACGGTAGATACGCAGTATTTT. The chain employs TRBV4-2 and TRBJ2-3; D is ambiguous. The germline V and J ends were trimmed by 4 bases and 5 bases, with 13 bases remaining between them. This CDR3 has 14 residues. The germline V gene has CDR1 LGHNA and CDR2 YNFKEQ.

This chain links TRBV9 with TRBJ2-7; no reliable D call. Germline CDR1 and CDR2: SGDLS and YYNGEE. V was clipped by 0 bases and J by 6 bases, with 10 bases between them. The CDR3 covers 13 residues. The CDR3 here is CASSVGGFSEQYF. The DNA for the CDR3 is TGTGCCAGCAGCGTAGGGGGATTCAGCGAGCAGTACTTC.

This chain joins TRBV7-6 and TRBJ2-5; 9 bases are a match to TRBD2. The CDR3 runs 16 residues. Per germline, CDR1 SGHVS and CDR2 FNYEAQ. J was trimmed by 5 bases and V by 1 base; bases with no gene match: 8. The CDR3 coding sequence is TGTGCCAGCAGCTTAGAGCTCGCGGGAGGGCGGGAGACCCAGTACTTC. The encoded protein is CASSLELAGGRETQYF.

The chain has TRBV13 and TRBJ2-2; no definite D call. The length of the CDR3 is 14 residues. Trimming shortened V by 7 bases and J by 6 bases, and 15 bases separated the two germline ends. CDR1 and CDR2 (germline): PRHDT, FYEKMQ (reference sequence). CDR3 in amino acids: CASKIGRAPGELFF. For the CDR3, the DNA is TGTGCCAGCAAAATCGGCCGGGCTCCCGGGGAGCTGTTTTTT.

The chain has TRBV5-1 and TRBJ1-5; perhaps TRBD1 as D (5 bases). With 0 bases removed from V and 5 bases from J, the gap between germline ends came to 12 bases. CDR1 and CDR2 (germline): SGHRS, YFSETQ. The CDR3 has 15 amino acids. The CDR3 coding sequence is TGCGCCAGCAGCTTGGTAGGCAGGGCTGATCAGCCCCAGCATTTT. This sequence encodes CASSLVGRADQPQHF.

Here the CDR3 reads CASSHVPGQMNTEAFF. CDR3 nucleotides: TGCGCCAGCAGCCATGTACCGGGACAGATGAACACTGAAGCTTTCTTT. The chain uses TRBV4-1 and TRBJ1-1; 7 nucleotides match TRBD1. V dropped 3 bases and J dropped 0; count of bases not matched to a gene: 7. The CDR3 spans 16 residues. Per the germline V gene, CDR1 is MGHRA and CDR2 is YSYEKL.

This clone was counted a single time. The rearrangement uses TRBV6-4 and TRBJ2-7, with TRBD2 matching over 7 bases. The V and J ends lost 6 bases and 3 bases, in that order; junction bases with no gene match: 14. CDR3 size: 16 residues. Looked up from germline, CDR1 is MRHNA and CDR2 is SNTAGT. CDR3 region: CASRGEGQGAFYEQYF. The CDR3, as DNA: TGTGCCAGCAGGGGGGAGGGGCAGGGTGCTTTCTACGAGCAGTACTTC.

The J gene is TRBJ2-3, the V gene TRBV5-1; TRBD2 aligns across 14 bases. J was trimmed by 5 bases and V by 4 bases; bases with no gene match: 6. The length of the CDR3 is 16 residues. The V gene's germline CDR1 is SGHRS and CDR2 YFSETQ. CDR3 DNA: TGCGCCAGCAGCGCGGGACTAGCGGGAGAGGGAGATACGCAGTATTTT. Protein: CASSAGLAGEGDTQYF.

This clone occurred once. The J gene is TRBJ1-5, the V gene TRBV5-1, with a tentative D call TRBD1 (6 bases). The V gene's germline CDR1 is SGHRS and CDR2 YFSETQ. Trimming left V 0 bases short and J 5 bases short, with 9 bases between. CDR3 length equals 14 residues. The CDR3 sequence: CASSLVPGDQPQHF. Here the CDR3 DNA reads TGCGCCAGCAGCTTGGTACCAGGGGATCAGCCCCAGCATTTT.

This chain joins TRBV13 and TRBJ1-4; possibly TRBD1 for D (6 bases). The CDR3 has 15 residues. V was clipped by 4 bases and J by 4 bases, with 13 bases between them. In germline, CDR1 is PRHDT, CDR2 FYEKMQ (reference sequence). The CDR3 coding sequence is TGTGCCAGCAGCTCGGCGGACAGCGATAATGAAAAACTGTTTTTT. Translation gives CASSSADSDNEKLFF.

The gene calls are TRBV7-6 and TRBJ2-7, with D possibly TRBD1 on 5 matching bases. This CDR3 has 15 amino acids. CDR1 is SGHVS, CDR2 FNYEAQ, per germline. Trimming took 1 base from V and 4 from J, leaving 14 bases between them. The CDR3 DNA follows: TGTGCCAGCAGCTTAGAAGGCAGGGAAGGGTACGAGCAGTACTTC. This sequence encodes CASSLEGREGYEQYF.

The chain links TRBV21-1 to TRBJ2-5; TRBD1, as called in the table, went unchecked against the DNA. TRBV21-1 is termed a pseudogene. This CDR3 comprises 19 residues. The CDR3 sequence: CASSSRGTGGDRYQETQYF. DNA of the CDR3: TGTGCCAGCAGCTCTCGGGGGACAGGGGGCGATCGGTACCAAGAGACCCAGTACTTC.

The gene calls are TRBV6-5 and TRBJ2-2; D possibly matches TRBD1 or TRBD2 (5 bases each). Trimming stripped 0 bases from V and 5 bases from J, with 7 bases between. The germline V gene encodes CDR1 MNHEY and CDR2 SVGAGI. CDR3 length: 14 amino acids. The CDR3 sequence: CASSYSGDTGELFF. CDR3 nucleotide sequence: TGTGCCAGCAGTTACTCGGGGGATACCGGGGAGCTGTTTTTT.

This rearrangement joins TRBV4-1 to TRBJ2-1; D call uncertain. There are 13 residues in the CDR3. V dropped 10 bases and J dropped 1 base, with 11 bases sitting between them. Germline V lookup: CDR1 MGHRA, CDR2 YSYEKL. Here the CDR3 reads CATSGVSYNEQFF. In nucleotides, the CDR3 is TGCGCCACCTCTGGGGTTTCCTACAATGAGCAGTTCTTC.

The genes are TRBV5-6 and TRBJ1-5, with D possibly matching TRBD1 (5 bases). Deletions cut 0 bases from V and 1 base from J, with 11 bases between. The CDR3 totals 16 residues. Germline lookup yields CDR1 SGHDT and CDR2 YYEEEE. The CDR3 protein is CASSLGAGVSNQPQHF. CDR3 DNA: TGTGCCAGCAGCTTGGGGGCGGGGGTAAGCAATCAGCCCCAGCATTTT. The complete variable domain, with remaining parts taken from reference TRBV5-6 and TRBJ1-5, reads DAGVTQSPTHLIKTRGQQVTLRCSPKSGHDTVSWYQQALGQGPQFIFQYYEEEERQRGNFPDRFSGHQFPNYSSELNVNALLLGDSALYLCASSLGAGVSNQPQHFGDGTRLSIL.

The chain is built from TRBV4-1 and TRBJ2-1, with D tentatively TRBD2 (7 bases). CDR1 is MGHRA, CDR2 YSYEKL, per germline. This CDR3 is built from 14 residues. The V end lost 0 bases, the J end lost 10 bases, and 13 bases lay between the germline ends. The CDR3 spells CASSQDSGEGEQFF. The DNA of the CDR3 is TGCGCCAGCAGCCAAGACTCAGGGGAGGGCGAGCAGTTCTTC.

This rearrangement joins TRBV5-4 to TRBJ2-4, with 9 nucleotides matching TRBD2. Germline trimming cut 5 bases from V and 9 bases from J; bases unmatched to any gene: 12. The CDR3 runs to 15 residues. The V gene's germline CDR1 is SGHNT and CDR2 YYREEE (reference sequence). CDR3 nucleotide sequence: TGTGCCAGCAGTCCGGTAATTGCTAGCGGGGCCATTCAGTACTTC. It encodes CASSPVIASGAIQYF.

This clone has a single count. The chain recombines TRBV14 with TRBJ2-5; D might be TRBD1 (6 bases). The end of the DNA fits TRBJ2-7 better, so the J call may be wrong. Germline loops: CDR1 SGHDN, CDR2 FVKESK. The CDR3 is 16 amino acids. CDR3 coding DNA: TGTGCCAGCAGCCTTGAAAGCACAGGGCGCTCCTACGAGCAGTACTTC. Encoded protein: CASSLESTGRSYEQYF.

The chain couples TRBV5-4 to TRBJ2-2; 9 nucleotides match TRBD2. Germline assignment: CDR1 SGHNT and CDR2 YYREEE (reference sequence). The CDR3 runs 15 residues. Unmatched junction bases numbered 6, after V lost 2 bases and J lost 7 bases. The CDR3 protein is CASSLRGGALGELFF. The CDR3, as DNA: TGTGCCAGCAGCTTACGCGGGGGGGCTCTCGGGGAGCTGTTTTTT.

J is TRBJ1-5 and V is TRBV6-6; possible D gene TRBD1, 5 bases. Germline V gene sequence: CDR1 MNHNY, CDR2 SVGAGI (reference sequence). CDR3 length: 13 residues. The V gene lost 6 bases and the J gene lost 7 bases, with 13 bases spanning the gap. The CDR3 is CASSRGVGQPQHF. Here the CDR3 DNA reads TGTGCCAGCAGCCGGGGGGTGGGACAGCCCCAGCATTTT.

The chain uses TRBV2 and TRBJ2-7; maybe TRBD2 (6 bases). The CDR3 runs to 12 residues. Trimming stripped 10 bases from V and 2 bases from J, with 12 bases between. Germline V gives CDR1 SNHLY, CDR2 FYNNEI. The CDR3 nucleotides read TGTGCCATACGGGACTTCACCTACGAGCAGTACTTC. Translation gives CAIRDFTYEQYF.

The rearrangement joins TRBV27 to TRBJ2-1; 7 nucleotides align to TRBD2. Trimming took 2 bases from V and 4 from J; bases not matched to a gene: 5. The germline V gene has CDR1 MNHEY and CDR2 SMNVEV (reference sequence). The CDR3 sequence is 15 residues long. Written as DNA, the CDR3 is TGTGCCAGCAGTTTAGCGGGAGCAGTTTACAATGAGCAGTTCTTC. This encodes CASSLAGAVYNEQFF.

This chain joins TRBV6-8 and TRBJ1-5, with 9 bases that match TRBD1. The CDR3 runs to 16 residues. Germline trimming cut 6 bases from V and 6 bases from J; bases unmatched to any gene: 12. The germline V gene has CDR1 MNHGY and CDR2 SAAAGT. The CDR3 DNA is TGTGCCAGCAGACGTCCGGGACAGGGAGTGCGTCAGCCCCAGCATTTT. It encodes CASRRPGQGVRQPQHF.

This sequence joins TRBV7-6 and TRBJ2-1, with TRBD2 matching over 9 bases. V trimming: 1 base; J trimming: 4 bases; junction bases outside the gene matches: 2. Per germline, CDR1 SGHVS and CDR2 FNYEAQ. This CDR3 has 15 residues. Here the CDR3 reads CASSLEAGGYNEQFF. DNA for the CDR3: TGTGCCAGCAGCTTAGAAGCGGGGGGTTACAATGAGCAGTTCTTC.

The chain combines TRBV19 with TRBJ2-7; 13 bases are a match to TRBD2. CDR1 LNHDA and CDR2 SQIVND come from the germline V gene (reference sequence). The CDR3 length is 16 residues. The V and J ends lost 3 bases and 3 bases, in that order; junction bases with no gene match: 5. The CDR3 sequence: CASSMAGTSGIYEQYF. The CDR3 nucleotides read TGTGCCAGTAGTATGGCCGGGACTAGCGGGATCTACGAGCAGTACTTC.

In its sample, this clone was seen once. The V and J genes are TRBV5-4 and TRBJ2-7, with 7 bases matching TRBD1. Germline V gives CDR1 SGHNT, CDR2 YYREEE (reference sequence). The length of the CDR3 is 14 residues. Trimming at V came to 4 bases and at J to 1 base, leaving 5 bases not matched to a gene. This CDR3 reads CASSLRDRSYEQYF. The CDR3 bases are TGTGCCAGCAGCCTGAGGGACAGATCCTACGAGCAGTACTTC.

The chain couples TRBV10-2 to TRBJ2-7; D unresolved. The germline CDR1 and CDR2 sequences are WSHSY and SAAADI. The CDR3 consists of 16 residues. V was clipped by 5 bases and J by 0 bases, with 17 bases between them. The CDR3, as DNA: TGCGCCAGCAGTCGAGGATCCACGGGCCTCTCCTACGAGCAGTACTTC. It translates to CASSRGSTGLSYEQYF.

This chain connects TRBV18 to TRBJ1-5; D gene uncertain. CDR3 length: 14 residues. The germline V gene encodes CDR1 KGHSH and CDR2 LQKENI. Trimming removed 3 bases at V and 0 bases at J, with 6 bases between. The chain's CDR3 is CASSPGSSNQPQHF. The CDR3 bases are TGTGCCAGCTCACCCGGGAGTAGCAATCAGCCCCAGCATTTT.